Presented here are 24 T cell receptor beta chains from one specimen sequenced in a study of type 1 and type 2 diabetes patients. The PCR template was genomic DNA. A primer set of 30 forward and 13 reverse primers amplified the CDR3. TCRdb re-called the multiplex PCR reads with MiXCR, one entry per CDR3 protein. Of 280,000 or so distinct CDR3 sequences listed, around 47% are singletons. The sample consisted of peripheral blood mononuclear cells (PBMCs). Source of these receptors: a man between 18 and 29 years old with type 2 diabetes.

This chain connects TRBV2 to TRBJ2-5; D is unresolved. The CDR3 spans 10 residues. The germline V gene has CDR1 SNHLY and CDR2 FYNNEI. The germline V and J ends were trimmed by 7 bases and 4 bases, with 4 bases remaining between them. This CDR3 is CASNLETQYF. The CDR3 DNA is TGTGCCAGCAACTTAGAGACCCAGTACTTC.

A word on this clonotype: This may come from a read error, since a much larger clone is one base off. V is TRBV25-1 and J is TRBJ2-2; a weak D match, TRBD1 (7 bases). The CDR3 spans 14 residues. Germline V gene lookup returns CDR1 MGHDK and CDR2 SYGVNS. The CDR3 here is CASSVGQVSGGLFF. The DNA for the CDR3 is TGTGCCAGCAGTGTTGGACAGGTATCCGGGGGGCTGTTTTTT.

This clonotype has more than one count but fewer than ten. The chain couples TRBV7-2 to TRBJ2-7; TRBD2 might be the D (5 bases). This CDR3 region has 15 residues. CDR1 SGHTA and CDR2 FQGNSA come from the germline V gene. V was clipped by 1 base and J by 3 bases, with 13 bases between them. CDR3 in DNA: TGTGCCAGCAGCTTAGAGCGGCAGAAGTTCTACGAGCAGTACTTC. This translates into CASSLERQKFYEQYF.

About this clonotype: The junction does not match germline at one end; this may be a read error. V and J are TRBV20-1 and TRBJ2-7; 9 bases fit TRBD1. CDR3 length: 14 residues. Germline CDR1 DFQATT, CDR2 SNEGSKA (reference sequence). CDR3 protein: CGARSGTGLYEQYF. CDR3 in DNA: TGCGGTGCTAGGTCCGGGACAGGGCTCTACGAGCAGTACTTC.

Ten or more counts support this clonotype. This chain's CDR3 is CASSSTGDGYTF. DNA of the CDR3: TGTGCCAGCAGTTCGACAGGGGATGGCTACACCTTC. This chain joins TRBV2 and TRBJ1-2; TRBD1 agrees at 8 bases. Trimming took 5 bases from V and 6 from J; bases not matched to a gene: 2. Germline values: CDR1 SNHLY, CDR2 FYNNEI. This CDR3 has 12 amino acids.

V gene TRBV19 combines with J gene TRBJ2-1; no firm D call. The CDR3 is 15 amino acids. Trimming left V 4 bases short and J 0 bases short, with 10 bases between. Per germline, CDR1 LNHDA and CDR2 SQIVND (reference sequence). CDR3 amino acids: CASSNWPTSYNEQFF. DNA of the CDR3: TGTGCCAGTAGTAATTGGCCCACCTCCTACAATGAGCAGTTCTTC.

J is TRBJ1-6 and V is TRBV7-2, with TRBD1 as a possible D gene (5 bases). The CDR3 covers 16 residues. The ends were cut back, 2 bases at V and 9 bases at J, with 17 bases in the middle. CDR1 is SGHTA and CDR2 is FQGNSA in the germline V gene. The CDR3 loop is CASSLKGQGLPSPLHF. The CDR3 bases are TGTGCCAGCAGCTTAAAGGGTCAGGGCTTACCTTCACCCCTCCACTTT.

This chain joins TRBV9 and TRBJ2-1, with 10 bases identical to TRBD2. J lost 2 bases, V lost 0 bases, and 2 bases had no gene match. The CDR3 spans 16 residues. The V gene's germline CDR1 is SGDLS and CDR2 YYNGEE. CDR3 sequence: CASSVAAGGPYNEQFF. The CDR3 DNA reads TGTGCCAGCAGCGTAGCAGCGGGAGGGCCCTACAATGAGCAGTTCTTC. Supplemented by reference TRBV9 and TRBJ2-1, the full variable domain reads DSGVTQTPKHLITATGQRVTLRCSPRSGDLSVYWYQQSLDQGLQFLIQYYNGEERAKGNILERFSAQQFPDLHSELNLSSLELGDSALYFCASSVAAGGPYNEQFFGPGTRLTVL.

This clonotype occurred a few times. The V and J genes are TRBV4-1 and TRBJ1-1; D is uncertain. Per germline, CDR1 MGHRA and CDR2 YSYEKL. The CDR3 runs to 17 residues. V shed 4 bases and J shed 3 bases, with 21 bases lying between them. CDR3 in DNA: TGCGCCAGCAGCCTCCAACAGCCCGGGAGGGAGGACACTGAAGCTTTCTTT. Translating it yields CASSLQQPGREDTEAFF.

CDR3 nucleotide sequence: TGTGCCAGCAGCTTAGGCAGGGGGCGGGAGGAGACCCAGTACTTC. Its translation: CASSLGRGREETQYF. V gene TRBV7-9 combines with J gene TRBJ2-5; perhaps TRBD1 as D (8 bases). CDR1 is SEHNR and CDR2 is FQNEAQ in the germline V gene (reference sequence). Deletions cut 1 base from V and 5 bases from J, with 14 bases between. The CDR3 has 15 amino acids.

The V call is TRBV12-5, the J call TRBJ2-7; D possibly uses TRBD1 or TRBD2 (5 bases each). The germline V and J ends were trimmed by 7 bases and 2 bases, with 15 bases remaining between them. The germline gives CDR1 LGHNT, CDR2 FRNRAP. This CDR3 has 14 residues. CDR3 loop: CASAPGPPPYEQYF. CDR3 DNA sequence: TGTGCTAGTGCCCCGGGGCCACCCCCCTACGAGCAGTACTTC.

The J gene is TRBJ1-1, the V gene TRBV12-3 or TRBV12-4; D not resolved. V was cut by 8 bases and J by 0 bases, with 7 bases left in between. CDR3 size: 12 residues. CDR3 nucleotides: TGTGCCAGCGCTAGGATGAACACTGAAGCTTTCTTT. This encodes CASARMNTEAFF.

This clonotype was found many times. The rearrangement joins TRBV2 to TRBJ2-7, with TRBD1 as a possible D gene (6 bases). The CDR3 has 13 amino acids. The V gene lost 5 bases and the J gene lost 6 bases, with 14 bases spanning the gap. Germline CDR1 reads SNHLY; CDR2 reads FYNNEI. The CDR3 protein is CASSTGMFSEQYF. As DNA, the CDR3 is TGTGCCAGCAGTACAGGGATGTTCTCCGAGCAGTACTTC.

This clonotype was counted a single time. The genes are TRBV5-1 and TRBJ1-1, with D maybe TRBD1 (5 bases). Trimming took 0 bases from V and 5 from J, leaving 17 bases between them. This CDR3 has 16 residues. Germline V CDR1 and CDR2: SGHRS, YFSETQ. As DNA, the CDR3 is TGCGCCAGCAGCTTGGCCGTCAGGGTGGGTTTGACTGAAGCTTTCTTT. This encodes CASSLAVRVGLTEAFF.

This clonotype was recorded a few times. The genes are TRBV7-8 and TRBJ2-5; 15 bases align to TRBD2. This CDR3 has 18 residues. Trimming cost V 1 base and J 4 bases; bases outside gene matches: 7. The germline CDR1 and CDR2 sequences are SGHVS and FQNEAQ. The CDR3 DNA reads as TGTGCCAGCAGCTTAGTTAGGGGACTAGCGGGAGGTGGAGAGACCCAGTACTTC. It translates to CASSLVRGLAGGGETQYF.

As to this clonotype: Its ends do not fully match the called genes, so a read error is possible. V and J are TRBV20-1 and TRBJ1-2; 10 positions match TRBD1. The CDR3 runs 15 residues. Germline V gene lookup returns CDR1 DFQATT and CDR2 SNEGSKA (reference sequence). The CDR3 protein is CSAGDRQGARIGYTF. For the CDR3, the DNA is TGCAGTGCTGGAGACCGACAGGGGGCCAGGATCGGCTACACCTTC.

This clonotype was seen a few times. The chain recombines TRBV20-1 with TRBJ2-7, with 9 positions matching TRBD1. Looked up from germline, CDR1 is DFQATT and CDR2 is SNEGSKA (reference sequence). V trimming: 3 bases; J trimming: 4 bases; junction bases outside the gene matches: 4. The length of the CDR3 is 13 residues. CDR3 sequence reads: CSASDRGVYEQYF. In DNA, the CDR3 is TGCAGTGCTAGCGACAGGGGGGTTTACGAGCAGTACTTC.

This clonotype was detected a few times. The chain combines TRBV2 with TRBJ2-7, with 8 nucleotides matching TRBD1. V was clipped by 2 bases and J by 4 bases; unmatched bases: 7. The CDR3 spans 15 residues. Germline CDR1 SNHLY, CDR2 FYNNEI. The CDR3 sequence is CASSEQGAFFYEQYF. CDR3 DNA: TGTGCCAGCAGTGAACAGGGGGCCTTCTTTTACGAGCAGTACTTC.

The CDR3 spells CSAPHSYEQYF. CDR3 DNA sequence: TGCAGTGCTCCCCATTCCTACGAGCAGTACTTC. V gene TRBV20-1 combines with J gene TRBJ2-7, with D uncertain. The CDR3 has 11 residues. Germline V gene data show CDR1 as DFQATT and CDR2 as SNEGSKA (reference sequence). V was pared by 5 bases and J by 1 base, with 6 bases between.

The chain has TRBV7-2 and TRBJ1-2; the match to TRBD1 covers 9 bases. This CDR3 has 15 amino acids. The junction had 9 bases not matched to a gene; V was cut back by 4 bases and J by 6 bases. Looked up from germline, CDR1 is SGHTA and CDR2 is FQGNSA. CDR3 nucleotides: TGTGCCAGCAGCTCTACAGGGACAGGGTGGGATGGCTACACCTTC. It encodes CASSSTGTGWDGYTF.

The chain uses TRBV20-1 and TRBJ1-6; D call uncertain. The V gene lost 6 bases and the J gene lost 13 bases, with 22 bases spanning the gap. The germline gives CDR1 DFQATT, CDR2 SNEGSKA (reference sequence). CDR3 length: 14 amino acids. This chain's CDR3 is CSASSGPQSSPLHF. The CDR3 DNA is TGCAGTGCGAGCTCCGGGCCCCAATCCTCGCCCCTCCACTTT.

The chain is built from TRBV6-2 or TRBV6-3 and TRBJ1-6; TRBD1 agrees at 7 bases. J gave up 8 bases and V 8 bases, and 9 bases lay outside the gene matches. The CDR3 is 14 amino acids. Germline V CDR1 and CDR2: MNHEY, SVGEGT. The CDR3 nucleotides are TGTGCCAGCGGCGACAGGGTGGTGGATTCACCCCTCCACTTT. This sequence encodes CASGDRVVDSPLHF.

This clonotype appeared a single time. This chain links TRBV15 with TRBJ2-5, with 8 bases that match TRBD1. The CDR3 sequence is 19 residues long. V lost 0 bases and J lost 5; bases outside the gene matches: 17. Germline CDR1 is LNHNV and CDR2 is YYDKDF (reference sequence). CDR3 amino acids: CATSRESFMPGGMGETQYF. In nucleotides, the CDR3 is TGTGCCACCAGCAGAGAAAGTTTCATGCCAGGGGGCATGGGGGAGACCCAGTACTTC.

The chain combines TRBV20-1 with TRBJ1-1; D is unresolved. Germline CDR1 is DFQATT and CDR2 is SNEGSKA (reference sequence). The CDR3 totals 15 residues. V lost 0 bases and J 5 bases, leaving 16 bases between the germline ends. The CDR3 spells CSARDLRGMGTEAFF. CDR3 in DNA: TGCAGTGCTAGAGATCTTCGAGGGATGGGGACTGAAGCTTTCTTT.